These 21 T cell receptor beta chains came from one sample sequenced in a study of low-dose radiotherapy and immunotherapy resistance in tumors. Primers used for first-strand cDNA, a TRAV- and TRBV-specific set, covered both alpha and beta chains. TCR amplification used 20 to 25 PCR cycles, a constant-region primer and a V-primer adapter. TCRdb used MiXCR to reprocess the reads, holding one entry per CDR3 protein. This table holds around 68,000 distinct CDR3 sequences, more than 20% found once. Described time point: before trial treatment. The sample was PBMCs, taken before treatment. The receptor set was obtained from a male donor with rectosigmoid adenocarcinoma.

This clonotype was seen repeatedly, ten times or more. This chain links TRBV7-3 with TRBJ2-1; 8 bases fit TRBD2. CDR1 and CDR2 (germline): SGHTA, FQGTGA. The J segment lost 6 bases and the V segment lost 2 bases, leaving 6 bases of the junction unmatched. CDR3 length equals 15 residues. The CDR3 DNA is TGTGCCAGCAGCTTACAAGCGGGAGTCGGCAATGAGCAGTTCTTC. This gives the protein CASSLQAGVGNEQFF. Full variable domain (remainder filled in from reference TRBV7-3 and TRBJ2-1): GAGVSQTPSNKVTEKGKYVELRCDPISGHTALYWYRQSLGQGPEFLIYFQGTGAADDSGLPNDRFFAVRPEGSVSTLKIQRTERGDSAVYLCASSLQAGVGNEQFFGPGTRLTVL.

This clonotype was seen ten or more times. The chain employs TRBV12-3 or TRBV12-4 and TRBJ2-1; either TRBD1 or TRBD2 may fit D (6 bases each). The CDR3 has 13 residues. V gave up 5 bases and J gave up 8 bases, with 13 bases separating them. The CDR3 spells CASSLRRGDEQFF. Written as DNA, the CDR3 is TGTGCCAGCAGTCTCCGTAGGGGGGATGAGCAGTTCTTC.

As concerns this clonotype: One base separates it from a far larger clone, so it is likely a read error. The DNA of the CDR3 is TGTGCCAGCACCCGGGGCCCCTACGAGCAGTACTTC. This sequence encodes CASTRGPYEQYF. The chain combines TRBV24-1 with TRBJ2-7, with D possibly being TRBD1 or TRBD2 (5 bases each). This CDR3 is built from 12 residues. Germline CDR1 is KGHDR and CDR2 is SFDVKD. With 11 bases removed from V and 2 bases from J, the gap between germline ends came to 12 bases.

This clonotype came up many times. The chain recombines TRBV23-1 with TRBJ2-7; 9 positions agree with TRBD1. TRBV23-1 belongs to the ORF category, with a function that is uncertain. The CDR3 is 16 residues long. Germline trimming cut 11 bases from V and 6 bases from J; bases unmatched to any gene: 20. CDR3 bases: TGCGCCCAGCGAGAGGAGGGGACAGGGAACCCGGGCGAGCAGTACTTC. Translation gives CAQREEGTGNPGEQYF.

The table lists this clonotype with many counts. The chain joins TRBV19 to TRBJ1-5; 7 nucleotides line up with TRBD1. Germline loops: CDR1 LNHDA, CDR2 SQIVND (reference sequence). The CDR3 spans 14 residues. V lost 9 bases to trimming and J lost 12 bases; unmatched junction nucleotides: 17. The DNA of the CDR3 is TGTGCCAGCCAAGACAGGGCCCAGGAAAGAAACCAGCATTTT. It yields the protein CASQDRAQERNQHF.

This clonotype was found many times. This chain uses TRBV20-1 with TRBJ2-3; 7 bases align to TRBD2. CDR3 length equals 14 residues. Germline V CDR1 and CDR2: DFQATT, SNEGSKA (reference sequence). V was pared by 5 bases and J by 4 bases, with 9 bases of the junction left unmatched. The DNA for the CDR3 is TGCAGTGCTGACGGACTAGGTGGAGCAGATACGCAGTATTTT. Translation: CSADGLGGADTQYF.

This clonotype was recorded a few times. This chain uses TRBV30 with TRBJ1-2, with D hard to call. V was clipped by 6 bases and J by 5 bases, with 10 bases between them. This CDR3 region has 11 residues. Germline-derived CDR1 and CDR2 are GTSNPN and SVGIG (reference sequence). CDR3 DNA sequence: TGTGCCTGCCCCGGATTATATGGCTACACCTTC. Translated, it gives CACPGLYGYTF.

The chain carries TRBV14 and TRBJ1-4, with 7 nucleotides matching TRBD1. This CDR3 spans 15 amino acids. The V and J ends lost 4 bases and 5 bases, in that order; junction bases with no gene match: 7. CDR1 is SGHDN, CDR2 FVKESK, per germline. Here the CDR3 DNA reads TGTGCCAGCAGCCTCTTGCAGGGGGTGAATGAAAAACTGTTTTTT. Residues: CASSLLQGVNEKLFF.

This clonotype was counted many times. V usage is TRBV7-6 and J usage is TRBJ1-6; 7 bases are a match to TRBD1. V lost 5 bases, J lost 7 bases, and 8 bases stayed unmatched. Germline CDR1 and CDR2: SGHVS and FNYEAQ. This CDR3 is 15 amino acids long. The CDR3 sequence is CASSPRQGSNSPLHF. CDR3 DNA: TGTGCCAGCAGCCCACGACAGGGATCGAATTCACCCCTCCACTTT.

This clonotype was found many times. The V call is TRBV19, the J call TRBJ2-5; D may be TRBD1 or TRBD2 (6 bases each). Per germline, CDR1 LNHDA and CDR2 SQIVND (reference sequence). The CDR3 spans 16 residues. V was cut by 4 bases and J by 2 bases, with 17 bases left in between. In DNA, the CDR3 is TGTGCCAGTAGTAGGGTGGGGGCCGGGAGACAAGAGACCCAGTACTTC. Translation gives CASSRVGAGRQETQYF.

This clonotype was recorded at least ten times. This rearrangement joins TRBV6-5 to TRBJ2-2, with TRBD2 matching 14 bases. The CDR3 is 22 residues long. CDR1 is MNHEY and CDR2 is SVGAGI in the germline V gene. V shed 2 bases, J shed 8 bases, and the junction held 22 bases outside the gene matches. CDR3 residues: CASSYPTEIGTSGGPGLGELFF. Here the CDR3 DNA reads TGTGCCAGCAGTTACCCTACGGAAATCGGGACTAGCGGGGGACCCGGCCTAGGGGAGCTGTTTTTT.

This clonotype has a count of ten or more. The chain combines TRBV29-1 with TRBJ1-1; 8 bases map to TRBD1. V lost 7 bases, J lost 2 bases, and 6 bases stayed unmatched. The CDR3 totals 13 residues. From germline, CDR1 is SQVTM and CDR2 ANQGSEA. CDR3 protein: CSGQGQTNTEAFF. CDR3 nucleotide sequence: TGCAGCGGACAGGGGCAGACAAACACTGAAGCTTTCTTT.

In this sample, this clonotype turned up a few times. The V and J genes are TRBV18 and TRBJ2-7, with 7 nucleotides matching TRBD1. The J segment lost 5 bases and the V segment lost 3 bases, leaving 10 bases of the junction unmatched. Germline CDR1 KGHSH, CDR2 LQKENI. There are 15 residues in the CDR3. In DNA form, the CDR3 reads TGTGCCAGCTCACCTATGACAGGGATCTTTGACGAGCAGTACTTC. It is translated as CASSPMTGIFDEQYF.

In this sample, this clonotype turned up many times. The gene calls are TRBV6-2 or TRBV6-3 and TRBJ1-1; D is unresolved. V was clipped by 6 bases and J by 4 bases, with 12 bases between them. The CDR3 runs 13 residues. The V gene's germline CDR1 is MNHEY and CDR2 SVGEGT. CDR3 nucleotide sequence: TGTGCCAGCAGCTTCGCGGGTGGCACTGAAGCTTTCTTT. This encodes CASSFAGGTEAFF.

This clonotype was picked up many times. CDR3 region: CASSYSTSKGSEKLFF. The CDR3 bases are TGTGCCAGCAGTTACTCGACCTCCAAGGGTTCTGAAAAACTGTTTTTT. V is TRBV6-5 and J is TRBJ1-4; D uncertain. The germline V gene encodes CDR1 MNHEY and CDR2 SVGAGI. V lost 0 bases and J lost 7, with 15 bases in between. This CDR3 has 16 residues.

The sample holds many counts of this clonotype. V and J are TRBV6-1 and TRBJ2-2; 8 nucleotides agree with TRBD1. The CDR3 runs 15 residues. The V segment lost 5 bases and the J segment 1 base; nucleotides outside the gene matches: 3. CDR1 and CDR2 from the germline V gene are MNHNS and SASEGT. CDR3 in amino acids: CASSYGTGNTGELFF. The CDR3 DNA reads TGTGCCAGCAGTTACGGGACAGGGAACACCGGGGAGCTGTTTTTT.

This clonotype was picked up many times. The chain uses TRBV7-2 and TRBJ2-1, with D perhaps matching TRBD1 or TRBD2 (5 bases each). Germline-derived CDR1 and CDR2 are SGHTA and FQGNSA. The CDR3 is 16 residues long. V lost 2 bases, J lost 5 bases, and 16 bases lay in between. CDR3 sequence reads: CASSLTGRVGNNEQFF. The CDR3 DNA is TGTGCCAGCAGCTTAACGGGACGCGTGGGGAACAATGAGCAGTTCTTC.

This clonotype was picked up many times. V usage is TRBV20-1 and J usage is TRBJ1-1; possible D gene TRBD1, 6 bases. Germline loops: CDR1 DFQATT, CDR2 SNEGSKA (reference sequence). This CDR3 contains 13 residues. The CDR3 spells CRSSQGANTEAFF. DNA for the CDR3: TGCAGGAGTTCACAGGGAGCGAACACTGAAGCTTTCTTT.

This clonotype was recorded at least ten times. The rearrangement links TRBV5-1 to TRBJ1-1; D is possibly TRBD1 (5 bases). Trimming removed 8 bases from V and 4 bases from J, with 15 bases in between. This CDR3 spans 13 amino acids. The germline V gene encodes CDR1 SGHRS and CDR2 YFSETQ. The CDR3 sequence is CASRNNQGTEAFF. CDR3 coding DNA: TGCGCCAGTAGGAATAACCAGGGCACTGAAGCTTTCTTT. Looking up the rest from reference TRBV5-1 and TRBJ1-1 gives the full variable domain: KAGVTQTPRYLIKTRGQQVTLSCSPISGHRSVSWYQQTPGQGLQFLFEYFSETQRNKGNFPGRFSGRQFSNSRSEMNVSTLELGDSALYLCASRNNQGTEAFFGQGTRLTVV.

The CDR3 here is CASSLGQGASSEQFF. The CDR3, as DNA: TGTGCCAGCAGCCTAGGACAGGGGGCCTCAAGTGAGCAGTTCTTC. V and J are TRBV9 and TRBJ2-1; 11 bases are a match to TRBD1. CDR3 size: 15 residues. J lost 9 bases, V lost 4 bases, and 9 bases had no gene match. The germline CDR1 and CDR2 sequences are SGDLS and YYNGEE.

The DNA of the CDR3 is TGTGCCAGCAGCTCTACTAGCGGGAGATCAGTAGGGTACTTC. It translates to CASSSTSGRSVGYF. The chain couples TRBV6-1 to TRBJ2-4, with 11 bases aligning to TRBD2. Losses at the gene ends were 6 bases for V and 15 bases for J; bases not matched to a gene: 13. Per germline, CDR1 MNHNS and CDR2 SASEGT. The CDR3 runs 14 residues.